A selection of T cell receptor beta chains follows, all from one sample in a study of blood T cell repertoires in COVID-19. Clones were read by immunoSEQ multiplex PCR, and TCRdb kept only the in-frame ones, dropping some. The data contain around 330,000 clones, around 91% of them singletons. The sample comprised PBMCs or T cells enriched from blood (not recorded which). The receptors derive from a middle-aged woman who had recovered from COVID-19. Both conserved end residues are part of each CDR3. A D gene is named only where the DNA matches it firmly. Size is stated for part of the rows, as once, few or many counts, or as a class when the clone is expanded.

V gene	D gene	clone size	J gene	CDR3 length	CDR3 DNA	CDR3 protein
TRBV24-1	TRBD2	.	TRBJ2-5	14	TGTGCCACCAGTGGGTCTAGCGGCCAAGAGACCCAGTACTTC	CATSGSSGQETQYF
TRBV7-9	TRBD2	.	TRBJ2-7	15	TGTGCCAGCAGCGATGCGACTAGCGGATCCTACGAGCAGTACTTC	CASSDATSGSYEQYF
TRBV7-2	TRBD1	.	TRBJ2-2	16	TGTGCCAGCAGAAAACCCGGGACAGGGCACACCGGGGAGCTGTTTTTT	CASRKPGTGHTGELFF
TRBV3-1/TRBV3-2	.	.	TRBJ2-2	15	TGTGCCAGCAGCCAAGGAAGGGGACAAGTCGGGGAGCTGTTTTTT	CASSQGRGQVGELFF
TRBV7-9	TRBD1	.	TRBJ1-4	16	TGTGCCAGCAGCTCGTACGGGACAGGGGGCCGTGAAAAACTGTTTTTT	CASSSYGTGGREKLFF
TRBV30	.	once	TRBJ1-2	13	TGTGCCTGGAGTCGCGACACTAACTATGGCTACACCTTC	CAWSRDTNYGYTF
TRBV7-9	.	.	TRBJ1-2	14	TGTGCCAGCACCTCAGCGGGGGTCCTCTATGGCTACACCTTC	CASTSAGVLYGYTF
TRBV18	TRBD2	.	TRBJ2-7	12	TGTGCCAGCTCGGGGGACTACTACGAGCAGTACTTC	CASSGDYYEQYF
TRBV30	.	once	TRBJ1-2	14	TGTGCCTGGAGTGAGGACTCAGCTAACTATGGCTACACCTTC	CAWSEDSANYGYTF
TRBV29-1	TRBD2	.	TRBJ2-3	15	TGCAGCGTTGCCGGCGGGAGGCCCCCCACAGATACGCAGTATTTT	CSVAGGRPPTDTQYF
TRBV14	TRBD1	.	TRBJ2-2	16	TGTGCCAGCAGCCAAGTTGAACAGGGGGACACCGGGGAGCTGTTTTTT	CASSQVEQGDTGELFF
TRBV11-2	TRBD2	.	TRBJ2-7	15	TGTGCCAGCAGCTTAGAGACTAGCGGGAGTTACGAGCAGTACTTC	CASSLETSGSYEQYF
TRBV3-1/TRBV3-2	.	.	TRBJ2-7	15	TGTGCCAGCAGCCCATCGGGACTCCCCACCTACGAGCAGTACTTC	CASSPSGLPTYEQYF
TRBV7-3	.	.	TRBJ1-6	18	TGTGCCAGCAGCCAACTAGGGCCTGCAGCAGGTTATAATTCACCCCTCCACTTT	CASSQLGPAAGYNSPLHF
TRBV19	.	.	TRBJ1-3	15	TGTGCCAGTAGTGAGGGGGAGCCCTCTGGAAACACCATATATTTT	CASSEGEPSGNTIYF
TRBV27	TRBD2	once	TRBJ2-5	15	TGTGCCAGCAGTTTGGGGCGGGGGGGCCAAGAGACCCAGTACTTC	CASSLGRGGQETQYF
TRBV28	TRBD2	.	TRBJ2-2	14	TGTGCCACCCGGACTAGCGGGAACACCGGGGAGCTGTTTTTT	CATRTSGNTGELFF
TRBV9	TRBD2	once	TRBJ2-3	15	TGTGCCAGCAGCGTAGACGGCGGGAGGACAGATACGCAGTATTTT	CASSVDGGRTDTQYF
TRBV28	.	.	TRBJ2-3	16	TGTGCCAGCAGTCGACCGGACAAGGTGGGCACAGATACGCAGTATTTT	CASSRPDKVGTDTQYF
TRBV18	TRBD1	.	TRBJ2-7	18	TGTGCCAGCTCACCGAAGGACAGGGGACGGGCAAGCTCCTACGAGCAGTACTTC	CASSPKDRGRASSYEQYF
TRBV7-9	.	.	TRBJ1-4	15	TGTGCCAGCAGCTTAGTTACGCCGGGTAATGAAAAACTGTTTTTT	CASSLVTPGNEKLFF
TRBV5-1	TRBD2	.	TRBJ2-7	15	TGCGCCAGCAGCACTGTAGCGGGACCAGACTACGAGCAGTACTTC	CASSTVAGPDYEQYF
TRBV6-5	.	.	TRBJ1-5	15	TGTGCCAGCAGCCCAGGCGGGGGGGCCAATCAGCCCCAGCATTTT	CASSPGGGANQPQHF
TRBV19	.	once	TRBJ1-2	14	TGTGCCAGTATCCCCCGAGCGAGGGACTATGGCTACACCTTC	CASIPRARDYGYTF
TRBV29-1	TRBD1	.	TRBJ1-2	13	TGCAGCGTGGAAACAGGGGGCAGGGGCGGCTACACCTTC	CSVETGGRGGYTF
TRBV27	.	.	TRBJ2-1	13	TGTGCCAGCAGTTTAGCCAGCTACAATGAGCAGTTCTTC	CASSLASYNEQFF
TRBV19	.	.	TRBJ2-1	17	TGTGCCAGTAGTTCACGACTATTGGGGAGCTCCTACAATGAGCAGTTCTTC	CASSSRLLGSSYNEQFF
TRBV28	TRBD2	.	TRBJ2-3	14	TGTGCCAGCAGCCTTGGACTAGCCTCAGATACGCAGTATTTT	CASSLGLASDTQYF
TRBV5-1	TRBD2	.	TRBJ2-7	18	TGCGCCAGCAGCCTCGCAAATGAATGGACTAGACGTTCAAACGAGCAGTACTTC	CASSLANEWTRRSNEQYF
TRBV29-1	.	.	TRBJ2-2	13	TGCAGCGTCTCAGACTGGAACACCGGGGAGCTGTTTTTT	CSVSDWNTGELFF
TRBV30	.	.	TRBJ2-4	12	TGTGCCTGGAGGAGCGCCAAAAACATTCAGTACTTC	CAWRSAKNIQYF
TRBV19	TRBD1	.	TRBJ1-1	15	TGTGCCAGTAGTATTTCCCCGGGACAGGCCGCTGAAGCTTTCTTT	CASSISPGQAAEAFF
TRBV28	TRBD1	.	TRBJ1-2	14	TGTGCCAGCACCGTGAACAGGGGGTACTATGGCTACACCTTC	CASTVNRGYYGYTF
TRBV5-6	TRBD1	.	TRBJ1-2	13	TGTGCCAGCAGCCCATGGGACAGCTATGGCTACACCTTC	CASSPWDSYGYTF
TRBV6-4	.	.	TRBJ2-7	12	TGTGCCAGCAGTTTCCGGGACACGGAGCAGTACTTC	CASSFRDTEQYF
TRBV7-6	.	.	TRBJ2-1	15	TGTGCCAGCAGCTTAGCGAGAACGGGTGAGAATGAGCAGTTCTTC	CASSLARTGENEQFF
TRBV6-5	.	.	TRBJ2-3	12	TGTGCCAGCACGTTAATCACAGATACGCAGTATTTT	CASTLITDTQYF
TRBV7-2	TRBD2	.	TRBJ2-2	16	TGTGCCAGCAGCTTAAGACAGCGGGGGGGCCCCGGGGAGCTGTTTTTT	CASSLRQRGGPGELFF
TRBV20-1	TRBD1	.	TRBJ1-1	14	TGCAGTGCTAGTCGTAGGACAGGGCGCGCTGAAGCTTTCTTT	CSASRRTGRAEAFF
TRBV6-6	TRBD2	.	TRBJ2-7	16	TGTGCCAGCAGTTACGGCCCTGCTAGCGGGACTTACGAGCAGTACTTC	CASSYGPASGTYEQYF
TRBV6-5	TRBD2	.	TRBJ2-7	14	TGTGCCAGCAGAAGGACTAGCCTAACCTACGAGCAGTACTTC	CASRRTSLTYEQYF
TRBV7-2	TRBD1	.	TRBJ1-4	16	TGTGCCAGCAGCTTAGTAGTAGGGACAGAGAGCGAAAAACTGTTTTTT	CASSLVVGTESEKLFF
TRBV15	.	.	TRBJ1-5	14	TGTGCCACCAGCAGAGGCAGGGGTGATCAGCCCCAGCATTTT	CATSRGRGDQPQHF
TRBV24-1	TRBD1	.	TRBJ2-1	14	TGTGCCACCACCGGGACAGGGACCTACAATGAGCAGTTCTTC	CATTGTGTYNEQFF